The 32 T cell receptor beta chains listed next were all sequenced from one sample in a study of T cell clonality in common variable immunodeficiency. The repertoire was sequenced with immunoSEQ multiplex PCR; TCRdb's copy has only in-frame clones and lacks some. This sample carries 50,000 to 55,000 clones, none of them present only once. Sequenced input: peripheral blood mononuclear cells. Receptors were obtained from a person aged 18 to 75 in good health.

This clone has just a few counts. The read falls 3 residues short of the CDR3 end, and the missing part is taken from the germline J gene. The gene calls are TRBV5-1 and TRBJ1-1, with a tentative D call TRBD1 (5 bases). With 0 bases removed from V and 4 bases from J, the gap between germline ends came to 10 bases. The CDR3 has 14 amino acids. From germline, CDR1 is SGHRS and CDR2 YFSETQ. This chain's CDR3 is CASSLVGRVTEAFF. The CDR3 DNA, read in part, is TGCGCCAGCAGCTTGGTGGGCAGGGTCACTGAA.

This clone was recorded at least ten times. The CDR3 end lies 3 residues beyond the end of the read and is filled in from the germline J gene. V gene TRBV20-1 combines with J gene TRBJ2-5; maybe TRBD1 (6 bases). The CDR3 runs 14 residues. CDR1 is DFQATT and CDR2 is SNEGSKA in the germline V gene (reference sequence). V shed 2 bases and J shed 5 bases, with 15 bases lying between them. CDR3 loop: CSARPTGSTETQYF. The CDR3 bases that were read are TGCAGTGCTAGACCCACAGGGTCAACCGAGACC.

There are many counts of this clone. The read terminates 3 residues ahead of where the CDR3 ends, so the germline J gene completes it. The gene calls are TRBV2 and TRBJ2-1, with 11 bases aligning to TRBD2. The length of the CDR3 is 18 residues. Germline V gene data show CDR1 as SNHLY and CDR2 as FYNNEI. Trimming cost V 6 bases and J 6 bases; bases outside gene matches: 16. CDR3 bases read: TGTGCCAGCAGAAAACTAGCGGGAGATTGGGGGTTTGGCAATGAG. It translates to CASRKLAGDWGFGNE. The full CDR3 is CASRKLAGDWGFGNEQFF.

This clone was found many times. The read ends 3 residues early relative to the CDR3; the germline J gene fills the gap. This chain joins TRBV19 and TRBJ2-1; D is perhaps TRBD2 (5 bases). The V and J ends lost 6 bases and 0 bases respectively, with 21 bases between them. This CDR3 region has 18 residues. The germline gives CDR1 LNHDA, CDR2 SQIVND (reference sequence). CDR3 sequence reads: CASREPTRVKSSYNEQFF. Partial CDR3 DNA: TGTGCCAGTAGAGAACCTACTAGAGTCAAGAGCTCCTACAATGAG.

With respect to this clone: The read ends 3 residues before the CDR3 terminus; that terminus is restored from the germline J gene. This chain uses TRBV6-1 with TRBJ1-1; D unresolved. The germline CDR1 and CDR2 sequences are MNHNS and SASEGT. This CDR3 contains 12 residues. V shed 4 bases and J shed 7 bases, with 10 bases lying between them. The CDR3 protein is CASSGAVGEAFF. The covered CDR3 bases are TGTGCCAGCAGTGGGGCCGTGGGTGAA.

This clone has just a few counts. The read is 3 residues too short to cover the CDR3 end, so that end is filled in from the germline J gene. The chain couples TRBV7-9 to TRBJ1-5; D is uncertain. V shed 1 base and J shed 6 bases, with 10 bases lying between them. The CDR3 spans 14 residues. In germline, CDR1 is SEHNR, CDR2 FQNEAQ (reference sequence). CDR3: CASSLESRGQPQHF. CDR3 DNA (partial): TGTGCCAGCAGCTTAGAGTCCCGGGGTCAGCCC.

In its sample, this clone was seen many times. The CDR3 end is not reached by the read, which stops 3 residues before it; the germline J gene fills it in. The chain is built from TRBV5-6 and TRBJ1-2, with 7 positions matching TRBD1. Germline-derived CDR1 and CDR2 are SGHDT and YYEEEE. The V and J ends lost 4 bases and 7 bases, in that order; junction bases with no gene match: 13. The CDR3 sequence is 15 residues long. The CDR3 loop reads CASSQPGTARFGYTF. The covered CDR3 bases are TGTGCCAGCAGCCAGCCCGGGACAGCTAGGTTTGGC.

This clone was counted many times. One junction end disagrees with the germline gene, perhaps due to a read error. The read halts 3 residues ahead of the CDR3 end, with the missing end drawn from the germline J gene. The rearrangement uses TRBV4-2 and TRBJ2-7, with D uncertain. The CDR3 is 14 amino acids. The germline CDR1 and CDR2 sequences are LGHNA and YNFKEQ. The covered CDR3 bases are TGCGCCAGCAGCCAAGCCATGTCAACCTACGAG. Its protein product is CASSQAMSTYE. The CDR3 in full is CASSQAMSTYEQYF.

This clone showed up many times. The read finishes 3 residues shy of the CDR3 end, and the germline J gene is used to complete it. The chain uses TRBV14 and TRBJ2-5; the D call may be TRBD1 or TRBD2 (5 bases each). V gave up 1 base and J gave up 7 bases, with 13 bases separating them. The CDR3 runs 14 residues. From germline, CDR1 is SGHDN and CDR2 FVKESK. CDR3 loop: CASSQVRDGGTQYF. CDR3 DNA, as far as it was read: TGTGCCAGCAGCCAAGTCAGGGATGGAGGGACC.

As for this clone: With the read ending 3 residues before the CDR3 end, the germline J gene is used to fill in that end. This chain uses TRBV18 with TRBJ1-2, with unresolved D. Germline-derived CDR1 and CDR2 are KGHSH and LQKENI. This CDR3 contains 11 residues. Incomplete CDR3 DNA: TGTGCCAGCTCGGGCGATTACGAC. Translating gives CASSGDYD. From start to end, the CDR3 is CASSGDYDYTF.

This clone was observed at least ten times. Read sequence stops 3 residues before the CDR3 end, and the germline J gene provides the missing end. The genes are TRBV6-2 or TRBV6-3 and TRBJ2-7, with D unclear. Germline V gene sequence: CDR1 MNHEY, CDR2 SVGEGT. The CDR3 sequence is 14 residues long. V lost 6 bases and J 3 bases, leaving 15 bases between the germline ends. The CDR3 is CASRAEAPSYEQYF. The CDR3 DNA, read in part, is TGTGCCAGCAGGGCTGAAGCGCCGAGCTACGAG.

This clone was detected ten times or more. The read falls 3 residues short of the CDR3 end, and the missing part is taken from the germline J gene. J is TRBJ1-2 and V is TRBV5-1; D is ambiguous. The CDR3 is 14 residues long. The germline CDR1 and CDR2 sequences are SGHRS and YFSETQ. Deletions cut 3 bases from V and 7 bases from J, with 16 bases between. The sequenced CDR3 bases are TGCGCCAGCAGCTCTTCCGGGGTATCGGCTGGC. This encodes CASSSSGVSAG. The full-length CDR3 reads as CASSSSGVSAGYTF.

The CDR3 loop is CSAKRTANQPQHF. The sequenced CDR3 bases are TGCAGTGCTAAGAGGACAGCCAATCAGCCC. J is TRBJ1-5 and V is TRBV20-1; tentatively, D is TRBD1 (6 bases). The CDR3 is cut off 3 residues early in the read; its end comes from the germline J gene. The CDR3 runs to 13 residues. Germline CDR1 is DFQATT and CDR2 is SNEGSKA (reference sequence). The V end lost 4 bases, the J end lost 3 bases, and 10 bases lay between the germline ends.

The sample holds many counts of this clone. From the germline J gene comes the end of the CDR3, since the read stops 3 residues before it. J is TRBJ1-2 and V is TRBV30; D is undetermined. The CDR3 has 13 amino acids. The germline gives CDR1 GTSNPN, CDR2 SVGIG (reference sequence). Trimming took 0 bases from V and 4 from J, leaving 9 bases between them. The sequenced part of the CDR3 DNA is TGTGCCTGGAGTGTGGGCAGGAGCTATGGC. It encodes CAWSVGRSYG. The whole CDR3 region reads CAWSVGRSYGYTF.

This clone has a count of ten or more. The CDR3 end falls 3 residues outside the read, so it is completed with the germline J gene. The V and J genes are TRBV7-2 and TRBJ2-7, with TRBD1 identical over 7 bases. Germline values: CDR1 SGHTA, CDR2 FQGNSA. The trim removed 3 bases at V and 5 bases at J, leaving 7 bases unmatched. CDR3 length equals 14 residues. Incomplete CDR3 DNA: TGTGCCAGCAGCTTCCGACAGGGTAGGAACGAG. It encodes CASSFRQGRNE. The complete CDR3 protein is CASSFRQGRNEQYF.

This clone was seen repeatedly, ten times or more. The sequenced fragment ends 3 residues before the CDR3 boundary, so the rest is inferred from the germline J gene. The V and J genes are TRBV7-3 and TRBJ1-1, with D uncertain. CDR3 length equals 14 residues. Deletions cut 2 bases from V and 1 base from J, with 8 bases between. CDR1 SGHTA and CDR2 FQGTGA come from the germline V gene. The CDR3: CASSLGRGNTEAFF. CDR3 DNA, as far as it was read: TGTGCCAGCAGCTTAGGCCGGGGGAACACTGAA.

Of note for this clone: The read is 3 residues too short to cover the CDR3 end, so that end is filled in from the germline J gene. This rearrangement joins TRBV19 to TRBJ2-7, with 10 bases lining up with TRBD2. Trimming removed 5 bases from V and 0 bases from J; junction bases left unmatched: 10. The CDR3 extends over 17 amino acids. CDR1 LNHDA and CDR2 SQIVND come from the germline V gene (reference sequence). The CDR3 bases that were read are TGTGCCAGTAGTTCCCAGAACGTAGCGGGGGGCTCCTACGAG. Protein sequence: CASSSQNVAGGSYE. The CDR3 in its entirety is CASSSQNVAGGSYEQYF.

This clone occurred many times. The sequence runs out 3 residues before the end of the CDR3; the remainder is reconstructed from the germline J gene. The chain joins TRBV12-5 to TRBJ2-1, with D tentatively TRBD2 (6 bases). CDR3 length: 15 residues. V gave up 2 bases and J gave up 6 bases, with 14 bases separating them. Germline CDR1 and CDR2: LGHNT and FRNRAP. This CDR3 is CASGLPTGVVNEQFF. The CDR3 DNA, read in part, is TGTGCTAGTGGTTTGCCCACGGGGGTGGTCAATGAG.

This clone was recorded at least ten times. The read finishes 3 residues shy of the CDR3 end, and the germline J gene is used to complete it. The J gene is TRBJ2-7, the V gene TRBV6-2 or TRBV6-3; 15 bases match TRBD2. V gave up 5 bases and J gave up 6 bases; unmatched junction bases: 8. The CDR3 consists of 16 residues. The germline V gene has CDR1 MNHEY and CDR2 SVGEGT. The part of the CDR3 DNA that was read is TGTGCCAGCAGTGTCGGACTAGCGGGAGGGCCGGTCGAG. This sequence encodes CASSVGLAGGPVE. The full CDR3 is CASSVGLAGGPVEQYF.

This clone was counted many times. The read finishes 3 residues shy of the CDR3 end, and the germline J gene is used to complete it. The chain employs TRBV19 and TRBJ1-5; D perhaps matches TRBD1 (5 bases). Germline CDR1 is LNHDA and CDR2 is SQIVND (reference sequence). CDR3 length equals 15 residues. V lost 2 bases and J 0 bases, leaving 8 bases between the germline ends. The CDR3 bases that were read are TGTGCCAGTAGTATATGGGGGGATAGCAATCAGCCC. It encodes CASSIWGDSNQP. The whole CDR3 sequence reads CASSIWGDSNQPQHF.

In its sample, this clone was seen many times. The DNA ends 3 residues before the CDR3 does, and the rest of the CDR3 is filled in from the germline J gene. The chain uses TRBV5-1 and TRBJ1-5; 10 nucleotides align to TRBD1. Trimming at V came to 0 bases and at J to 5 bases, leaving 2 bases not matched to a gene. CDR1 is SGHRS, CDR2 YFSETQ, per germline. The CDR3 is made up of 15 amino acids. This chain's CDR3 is CASSLGQGAYQPQHF. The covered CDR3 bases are TGCGCCAGCAGCTTGGGACAGGGGGCGTATCAGCCC.

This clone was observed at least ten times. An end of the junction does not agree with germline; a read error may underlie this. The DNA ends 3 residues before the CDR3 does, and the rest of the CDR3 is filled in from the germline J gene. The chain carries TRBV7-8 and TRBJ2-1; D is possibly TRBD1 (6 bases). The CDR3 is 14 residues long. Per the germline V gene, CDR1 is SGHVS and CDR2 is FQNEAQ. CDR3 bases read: TGTGCCAGCAGCCCGGACAGCTCCAACAATGAG. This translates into CASSPDSSNNE. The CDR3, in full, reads CASSPDSSNNEQFF.

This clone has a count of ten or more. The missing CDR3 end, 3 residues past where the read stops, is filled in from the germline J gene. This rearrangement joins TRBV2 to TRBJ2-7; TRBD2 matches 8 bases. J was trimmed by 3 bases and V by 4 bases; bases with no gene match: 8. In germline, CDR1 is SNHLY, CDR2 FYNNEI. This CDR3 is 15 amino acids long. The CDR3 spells CASSGPTGGVYEQYF. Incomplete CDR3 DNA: TGTGCCAGCAGTGGACCGACCGGGGGGGTCTACGAG.

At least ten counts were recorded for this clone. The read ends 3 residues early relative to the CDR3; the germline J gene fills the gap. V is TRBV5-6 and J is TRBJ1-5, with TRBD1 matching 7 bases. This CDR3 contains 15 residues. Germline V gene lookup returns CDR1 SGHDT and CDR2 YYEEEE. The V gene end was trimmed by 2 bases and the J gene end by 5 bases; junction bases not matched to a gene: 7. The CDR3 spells CASSFDRAADQPQHF. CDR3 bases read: TGTGCCAGCAGCTTTGACAGGGCGGCGGATCAGCCC.

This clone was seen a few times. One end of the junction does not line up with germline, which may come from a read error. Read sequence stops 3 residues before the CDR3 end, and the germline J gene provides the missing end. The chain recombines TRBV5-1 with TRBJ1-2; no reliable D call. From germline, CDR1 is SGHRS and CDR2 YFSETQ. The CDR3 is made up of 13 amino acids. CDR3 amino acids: CASSLELNFGYTF. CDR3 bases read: TGCGCCAGCAGCTTGGAATTAAACTTTGGC.

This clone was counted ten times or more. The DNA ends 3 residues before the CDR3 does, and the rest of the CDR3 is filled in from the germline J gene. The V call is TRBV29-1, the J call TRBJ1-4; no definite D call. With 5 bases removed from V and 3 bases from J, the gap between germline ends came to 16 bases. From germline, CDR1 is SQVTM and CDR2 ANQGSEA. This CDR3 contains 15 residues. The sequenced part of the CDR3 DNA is TGCAGCGTTCTAAGGAGTGCGAGGGCTAATGAAAAA. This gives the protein CSVLRSARANEK. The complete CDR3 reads CSVLRSARANEKLFF.

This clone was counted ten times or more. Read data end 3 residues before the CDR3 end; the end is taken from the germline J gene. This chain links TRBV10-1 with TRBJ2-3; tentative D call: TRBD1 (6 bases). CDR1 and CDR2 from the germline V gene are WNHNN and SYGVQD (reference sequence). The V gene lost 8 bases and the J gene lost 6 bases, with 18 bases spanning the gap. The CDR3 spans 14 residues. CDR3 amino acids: CASELQGLTDTQYF. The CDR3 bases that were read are TGCGCCAGCGAATTACAGGGATTGACCGATACG.

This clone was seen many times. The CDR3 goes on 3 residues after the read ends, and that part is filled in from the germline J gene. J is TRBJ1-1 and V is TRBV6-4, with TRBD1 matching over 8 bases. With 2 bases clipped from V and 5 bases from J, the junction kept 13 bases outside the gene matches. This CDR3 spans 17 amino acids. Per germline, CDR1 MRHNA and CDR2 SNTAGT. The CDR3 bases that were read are TGTGCCAGCAGTGACCCACGTTTTGACAGGGGAGAGACTGAA. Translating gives CASSDPRFDRGETE. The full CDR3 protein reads CASSDPRFDRGETEAFF.

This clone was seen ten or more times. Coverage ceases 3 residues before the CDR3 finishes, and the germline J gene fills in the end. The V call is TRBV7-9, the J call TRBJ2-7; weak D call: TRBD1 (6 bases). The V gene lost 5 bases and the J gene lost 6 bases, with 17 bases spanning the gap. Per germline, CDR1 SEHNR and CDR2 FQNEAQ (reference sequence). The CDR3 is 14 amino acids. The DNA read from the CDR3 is TGTGCCAGCAGCCGCTTACGCCTCAGGGGCGAG. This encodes CASSRLRLRGE. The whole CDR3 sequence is CASSRLRLRGEQYF.

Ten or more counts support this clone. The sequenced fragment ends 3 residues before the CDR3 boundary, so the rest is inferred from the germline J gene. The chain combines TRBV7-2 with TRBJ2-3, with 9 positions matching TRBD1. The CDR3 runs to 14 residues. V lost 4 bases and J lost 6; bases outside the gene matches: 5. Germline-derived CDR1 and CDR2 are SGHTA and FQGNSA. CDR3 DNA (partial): TGTGCCAGCAGCTGGACCGGGACAGGGGATACG. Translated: CASSWTGTGDT. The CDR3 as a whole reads CASSWTGTGDTQYF.

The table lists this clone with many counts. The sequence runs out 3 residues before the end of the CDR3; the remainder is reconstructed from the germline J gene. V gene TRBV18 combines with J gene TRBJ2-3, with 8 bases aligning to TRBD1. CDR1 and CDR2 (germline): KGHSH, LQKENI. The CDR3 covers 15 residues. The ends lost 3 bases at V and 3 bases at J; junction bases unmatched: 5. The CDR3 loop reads CASSPDRGITDTQYF. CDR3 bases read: TGTGCCAGCTCACCCGACAGGGGTATTACAGATACG.

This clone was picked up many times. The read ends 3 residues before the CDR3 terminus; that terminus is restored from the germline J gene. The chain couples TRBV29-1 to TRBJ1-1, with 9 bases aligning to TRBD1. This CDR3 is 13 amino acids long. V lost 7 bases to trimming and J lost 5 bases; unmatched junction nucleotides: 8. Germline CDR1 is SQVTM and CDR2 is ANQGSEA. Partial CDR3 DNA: TGCAGCGGACTACAGGGGGCGCAAACTGAA. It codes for CSGLQGAQTE. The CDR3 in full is CSGLQGAQTEAFF. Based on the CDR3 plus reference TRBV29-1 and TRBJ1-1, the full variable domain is SAVISQKPSRDICQRGTSLTIQCQVDSQVTMMFWYRQQPGQSLTLIATANQGSEATYESGFVIDKFPISRPNLTFSTLTVSNMSPEDSSIYLCSGLQGAQTEAFFGQGTRLTVV.